The rows below give T cell receptor beta chains drawn from one sample of a study of regulatory T cells in long-lasting Graves disease. TCRdb fed the multiplex PCR reads into MiXCR, producing one record per CDR3 protein. The sample carries about 470,000 distinct CDR3 sequences, 15% recorded once. The same data also went into a second study, on T cells in Graves' hyperthyroidism and ophthalmopathy.

The sequencing used peripheral blood mononuclear cells (PBMCs), collected at new diagnosis, from a patient treated with antithyroid drugs. The receptors come from a woman aged 25-40 years with Graves disease. Both conserved end residues are part of each CDR3. The order of the fields is J gene, V gene, CDR3 protein.

TRBJ1-4	TRBV7-9	CASSSPLETNEKLFF
TRBJ2-7	TRBV2	CASSEQGISPYEQYF
TRBJ1-5	TRBV19	CASNTPPGQGDFSNQPQHF
TRBJ2-1	TRBV11-2	CASSPSPTGNEQFF
TRBJ1-2	TRBV19	CASSPQGGAPYGYTF
TRBJ1-5	TRBV12-3/TRBV12-4	CASSFRQSGNQPQHF
TRBJ1-1	TRBV7-9	CASSSRGNTEAFF
TRBJ2-2	TRBV12-3/TRBV12-4	CASRPLTGDTGELFF
TRBJ1-1	TRBV15	CATSRRQQVMNTEAFF
TRBJ2-3	TRBV11-2	CASSLTVGTDTQYF
TRBJ2-5	TRBV9	CASSVDGQGGETQYF
TRBJ1-1	TRBV12-3/TRBV12-4	CASTRGQIQAFF
TRBJ1-1	TRBV28	CASSSPDRGNTEAFF
TRBJ2-7	TRBV24-1	CATSAAVGGIYEQYF
TRBJ2-4	TRBV11-2	CASSLVLQGPKNIQYF
TRBJ2-5	TRBV11-3	CASSVTSGRAETQYF
TRBJ1-5	TRBV19	CASRQNSNQPQHF
TRBJ1-5	TRBV6-2/TRBV6-3	CASSYGGVPQHF
TRBJ2-7	TRBV5-1	CASSIPGTSVYEQYF
TRBJ2-5	TRBV19	CASSMTSPQETQYF
TRBJ2-5	TRBV7-9	CASSLYNGLAGVETQYF
TRBJ2-1	TRBV30	CAWTGEAYNEQFF
TRBJ1-5	TRBV6-1	CASSEAGGLVIGSNQPQHF
TRBJ2-7	TRBV7-8	CASSFHSDAREREEEYEQYF
TRBJ1-1	TRBV27	CASSGVWDTEAFF
TRBJ2-3	TRBV11-1	CASFPDPLDTQYF
TRBJ1-5	TRBV11-1	CASSLEANQPQHF
TRBJ2-7	TRBV10-2	CASTLGLAGAVLGSYEQYF
TRBJ2-5	TRBV6-5	CASSWGRETQYF
TRBJ2-2	TRBV4-3	CASSSYVTWQGDVGELFF
TRBJ2-7	TRBV28	CASSFGGYGQYF
TRBJ2-3	TRBV24-1	CATSDLQPTSGSTDTQYF
TRBJ1-1	TRBV7-2	CASSTRDRENTEAFF
TRBJ2-1	TRBV3-1	CASSEEGGRASEQFF
TRBJ2-3	TRBV20-1	CSAAGQTVRDTQYF
TRBJ1-3	TRBV5-1	CASSLTISTVSGNTIYF
TRBJ2-1	TRBV28	CASTYLAGGYNEQFF
TRBJ2-7	TRBV27	CASSLLASGSYEQYF
TRBJ2-5	TRBV3-1	CASSQVGEETQYF
TRBJ2-7	TRBV2	CAILTGSSYEQYF
TRBJ2-3	TRBV3-1	CASSRKGADTQYF
TRBJ2-1	TRBV20-1	CSARGVSGNEQFF
TRBJ1-1	TRBV24-1	CATSDRTGEAFF
TRBJ2-5	TRBV20-1	CSATYTGGGTQYF
TRBJ1-1	TRBV12-3/TRBV12-4	CASRPRDRKVNTEAFF
TRBJ2-1	TRBV20-1	CSARDISGVYNEQFF
TRBJ1-3	TRBV7-6	CASSFQSPDTIYF
TRBJ2-5	TRBV24-1	CATGRQGGETQYF
TRBJ1-1	TRBV3-1	CASSPRGRNTEAFF
TRBJ2-2	TRBV6-1	CASSETTGELFF
TRBJ2-5	TRBV4-1	CASSQASTGGETQYF
TRBJ1-5	TRBV7-8	CASSPYPTEKNQPQHF
TRBJ2-2	TRBV27	CASSFKAEGLAGVTGELFF
TRBJ2-3	TRBV3-1	CASSLGTALTTDTQYF